This T cell receptor beta chain was identified during a study of blood T cells in healthy people across ages. In the study overall: About one barcoded beta molecule was captured per two T cells (by template switching). Study-level points and caveats: Age brought a roughly linear fall in TCR beta diversity measured per million T cells. The study found more naive CD4+ cells and higher diversity in long-lived than aged donors.

The CDR3 runs to 15 residues. Germline CDR1 and CDR2: SQVTM and ANQGSEA. The V segment lost 4 bases and the J segment 0 bases; nucleotides outside the gene matches: 4. The authors ran a second PCR of about 6 to 11 cycles using a sample-barcoded 5' primer and a J-beta primer mix. TCRdb fed the 5' RACE reads into MiXCR, producing one record per CDR3 protein. The data contain about 900,000 distinct CDR3 sequences, around two thirds of them singletons. In the case of this clonotype: Its antigen is unidentified.

This receptor was obtained from a man in his thirties or forties in good health. The chain carries TRBV29-1 and TRBJ2-1; 9 nucleotides agree with TRBD2. Sample: blood. This CDR3 is CSVGSRGGSYNEQFF. Here the CDR3 DNA reads TGCAGCGTTGGGTCGCGGGGGGGCTCCTACAATGAGCAGTTCTTC.